This is a list of T cell receptor beta chains from one sample in a study of shared clonotypes between healthy human individuals. Data came from immunoSEQ multiplex PCR; TCRdb stores just in-frame clones and leaves some out. The sample includes about 2.4 million clones, more than 85% seen only once; the top ten take about 0.34%. Sample: naive CD4+ T cells from PBMCs. The receptor set was obtained from a man between 18 and 29 years old in good health. Some clones in this sample may be carry-over from other donors' samples. Both conserved end residues are part of each CDR3. D genes are given only for firm matches. Rows give clone size only sometimes, using once, few, many, or a class for an expanded clone.

15,TRBJ2-7,.,.,TRBV7-8,CASSLALRESYEQYF,TGTGCCAGCAGCTTAGCGCTCCGGGAATCCTACGAGCAGTACTTC
12,TRBJ2-3,.,.,TRBV7-8,CASSLASDTQYF,TGTGCCAGCAGCTTAGCTTCAGATACGCAGTATTTT
16,TRBJ2-7,.,TRBD1,TRBV18,CASSLGQGSMQYEQYF,TGTGCCAGCTCACTTGGACAGGGTAGTATGCAATACGAGCAGTACTTC
16,TRBJ1-5,.,.,TRBV10-3,CAISEFQVSSNQPQHF,TGTGCCATCAGTGAGTTCCAGGTCTCTAGCAATCAGCCCCAGCATTTT
13,TRBJ1-5,.,.,TRBV30,CAWSVGEAQPQHF,TGTGCCTGGAGTGTTGGGGAAGCTCAGCCCCAGCATTTT
17,TRBJ2-1,.,TRBD2,TRBV15,CATSRDSGLAGVWEQFF,TGTGCCACCAGCAGAGATTCCGGACTAGCGGGAGTATGGGAGCAGTTCTTC
13,TRBJ2-7,.,.,TRBV5-1,CASSLAASYEQYF,TGCGCCAGCAGCTTGGCCGCAAGCTACGAGCAGTACTTC
18,TRBJ1-3,.,.,TRBV27,CASSLRFSTGPSGNTIYF,TGTGCCAGCAGTCTACGCTTCTCGACAGGACCCTCTGGAAACACCATATATTTT
16,TRBJ2-3,.,TRBD1,TRBV5-1,CASSPGDRGDTDTQYF,TGCGCCAGCAGCCCCGGGGACAGGGGCGACACAGATACGCAGTATTTT
13,TRBJ1-1,.,TRBD1,TRBV11-2,CASSSQGAAEAFF,TGTGCCAGCAGCTCACAGGGGGCCGCTGAAGCTTTCTTT
16,TRBJ1-2,once,.,TRBV5-6,CASSGGGTYPSRGYTF,TGTGCCAGCAGCGGGGGCGGGACATATCCCTCTAGGGGCTACACCTTC